Listed here are 6 T cell receptor beta chains from one sample, sequenced in a study of cytomegalovirus exposure and HLA in healthy donors. It was with 60 Vbeta and 13 Jbeta primers that the PCR ran. This table comes from immunoSEQ multiplex PCR, and its TCRdb copy is limited to in-frame clones, with some not included. Of 200,000 or so clones detected, 60% to 80% appear once; the ten largest clones hold about 1.8%. Material for sequencing was PBMCs. All receptors come from a man in his late teens or twenties in good health and CMV-seronegative.

The V call is TRBV6-5, the J call TRBJ2-3; the match to TRBD1 covers 9 bases. This CDR3 has 16 residues. Trimming took 0 bases from V and 3 from J; bases not matched to a gene: 4. Germline V lookup: CDR1 MNHEY, CDR2 SVGAGI. CDR3: CASSYSGQGITDTQYF. The DNA of the CDR3 is TGTGCCAGCAGTTACTCGGGACAGGGCATAACAGATACGCAGTATTTT.

In this sample, this clone turned up once. The chain combines TRBV30 with TRBJ1-4, with D possibly matching TRBD1 (5 bases). Trimming removed 2 bases at V and 8 bases at J, with 15 bases between. This CDR3 has 14 amino acids. Per the germline V gene, CDR1 is GTSNPN and CDR2 is SVGIG (reference sequence). The CDR3: CAWSSGRAGEKLFF. DNA of the CDR3: TGTGCCTGGAGTTCCGGGAGGGCAGGGGAAAAACTGTTTTTT.

With respect to this clone: At the DNA level, this CDR3 is encoded by other sequences in the same sample as well. The genes are TRBV6-1 and TRBJ1-4, with TRBD1 identical over 9 bases. The CDR3 extends over 14 amino acids. The germline V gene encodes CDR1 MNHNS and CDR2 SASEGT. J was trimmed by 7 bases and V by 6 bases; bases with no gene match: 6. CDR3 DNA sequence: TGTGCCAGCAGCCCGGGACAGGGTGGTGAAAAACTGTTTTTT. This sequence encodes CASSPGQGGEKLFF.

The chain is built from TRBV2 and TRBJ2-7; 9 bases fit TRBD1. Trimming took 8 bases from V and 5 from J; bases not matched to a gene: 7. The CDR3 totals 13 residues. Germline CDR1 reads SNHLY; CDR2 reads FYNNEI. CDR3 sequence: CASGGQGSNEQYF. The DNA for the CDR3 is TGTGCCAGCGGCGGACAGGGGTCCAACGAGCAGTACTTC.

V usage is TRBV4-1 and J usage is TRBJ2-1; 8 positions match TRBD2. The junction had 4 bases not matched to a gene; V was cut back by 0 bases and J by 3 bases. The V gene's germline CDR1 is MGHRA and CDR2 YSYEKL. This CDR3 is 16 amino acids long. This chain's CDR3 is CASSQDGGGIYNEQFF. The CDR3, as DNA: TGCGCCAGCAGCCAAGACGGGGGGGGGATCTACAATGAGCAGTTCTTC.

As concerns this clone: The same CDR3 is also encoded by other DNA sequences in this sample. The V call is TRBV30, the J call TRBJ2-7; D uncertain. V lost 1 base, J lost 5 bases, and 6 bases lay in between. In germline, CDR1 is GTSNPN, CDR2 SVGIG (reference sequence). The CDR3 loop spans 11 amino acids. For the CDR3, the DNA is TGTGCCTGGAGTGATCCTGACGAGCAGTACTTC. Its protein is CAWSDPDEQYF.